This T cell receptor (beta chain) was identified during a study of T cell clonotyping in hematopoietic cell transplantation. Study-level background: Recipients' pretransplant samples followed cytoreduction. Study-wide findings and caveats: CD4 and CD8 repertoire contributions could not be separated without sorting.

This table comes from immunoSEQ multiplex PCR, and its TCRdb copy is limited to in-frame clones, with some not included. The table lists over 10,000 clones, approximately 88% of them singletons. The sample's time point: recipient sample about 28 days before transplant, after cytoreduction. As regards this clone: The antigen remains unidentified.

The junction had 2 bases not matched to a gene; V was cut back by 0 bases and J by 1 base. The CDR3 covers 16 residues. In germline, CDR1 is SGHVS, CDR2 FNYEAQ. Sequencing used peripheral blood mononuclear cells, obtained before stem cell transplant. The chain employs TRBV7-6 and TRBJ2-3, with TRBD2 identical over 9 bases. The sequence derives from a man aged 55 to 70 with acute myeloid leukemia. Some clones in this sample may be carry-over from other donors' samples. CDR3 region: CASSLAIAGGTDTQYF. The CDR3 DNA reads as TGTGCCAGCAGCTTAGCAATAGCGGGGGGCACAGATACGCAGTATTTT.